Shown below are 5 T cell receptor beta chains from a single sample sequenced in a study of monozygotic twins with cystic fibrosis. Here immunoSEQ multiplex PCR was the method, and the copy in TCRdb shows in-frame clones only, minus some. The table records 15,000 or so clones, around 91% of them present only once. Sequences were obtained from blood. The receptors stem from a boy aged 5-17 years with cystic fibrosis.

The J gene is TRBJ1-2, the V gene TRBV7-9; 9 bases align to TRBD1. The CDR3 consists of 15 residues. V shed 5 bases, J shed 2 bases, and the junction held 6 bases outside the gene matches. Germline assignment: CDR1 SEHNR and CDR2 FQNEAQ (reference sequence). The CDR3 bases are TGTGCCAGCAGCCTAAGACAGGGGGGAAACTATGGCTACACCTTC. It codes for CASSLRQGGNYGYTF.

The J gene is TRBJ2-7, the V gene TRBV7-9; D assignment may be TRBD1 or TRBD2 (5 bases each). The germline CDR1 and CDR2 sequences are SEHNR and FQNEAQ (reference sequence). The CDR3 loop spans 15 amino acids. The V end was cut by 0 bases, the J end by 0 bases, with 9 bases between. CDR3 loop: CASSLAGTYSYEQYF. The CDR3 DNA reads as TGTGCCAGCAGCTTAGCTGGGACGTACTCCTACGAGCAGTACTTC.

CDR3 loop: CASSSQRIVRTTGFF. The DNA of the CDR3 is TGTGCCAGCAGCTCCCAAAGGATTGTGAGAACCACCGGATTCTTC. The chain employs TRBV7-8 and TRBJ2-1; no clear D. The CDR3 spans 15 residues. Trimming took 4 bases from V and 16 from J, leaving 26 bases between them. Germline assignment: CDR1 SGHVS and CDR2 FQNEAQ.

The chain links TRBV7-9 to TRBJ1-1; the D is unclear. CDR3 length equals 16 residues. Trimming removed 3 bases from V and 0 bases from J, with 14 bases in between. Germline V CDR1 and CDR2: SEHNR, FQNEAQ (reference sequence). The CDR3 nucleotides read TGTGCCAGCAGCTTTCTCCAAACAGCTTTGAACACTGAAGCTTTCTTT. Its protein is CASSFLQTALNTEAFF.

The CDR3 sequence: CARVRNEKLFF. The CDR3 bases are TGTGCCAGGGTCCGGAATGAAAAACTGTTTTTT. The rearrangement uses TRBV6-4 and TRBJ1-4; unclear D gene. V lost 9 bases and J 5 bases, leaving 7 bases between the germline ends. Germline-derived CDR1 and CDR2 are MRHNA and SNTAGT. This CDR3 contains 11 residues.